Sequencing of this T cell receptor beta chain was carried out in a study of T cells after yellow fever vaccination. Germline V gives CDR1 SGHRS, CDR2 YFSETQ. V lost 7 bases and J 6 bases, leaving 14 bases between the germline ends. The CDR3 has 13 residues. Each CDR3 protein gets one entry after TCRdb re-called the 5' RACE reads with MiXCR. The sample contains 400,000 to 650,000 distinct CDR3 sequences, less than 25% of which appear only once. Broader study findings: Abundant contaminating clonotypes from the bulk population could appear in FACS-sorted repertoires. The booster saw the reappearance of most primary-vaccination clones (around 95% CD4, 88% CD8).

This clonotype was recorded a few times. The antigen remains undetermined. The receptor was derived from a young man who received the YFV17D yellow fever vaccine. The chain employs TRBV5-1 and TRBJ2-1, with no clear D. The material sequenced was PBMCs, taken 21 days after the first yellow fever vaccination. The CDR3 coding sequence is TGCGCCAGCCACGATCCCCCCAGCAATGAGCAGTTCTTC. Encoded protein: CASHDPPSNEQFF. The full variable domain, in which reference TRBV5-1 and TRBJ2-1 provide the parts outside the CDR3, is KAGVTQTPRYLIKTRGQQVTLSCSPISGHRSVSWYQQTPGQGLQFLFEYFSETQRNKGNFPGRFSGRQFSNSRSEMNVSTLELGDSALYLCASHDPPSNEQFFGPGTRLTVL.